Presented here are 2 T cell receptor beta chains from one specimen sequenced in a study of OX40 agonist ivuxolimab in advanced cancers. Clones were sequenced by immunoSEQ multiplex PCR, and TCRdb holds only the in-frame ones, with some missing. The repertoire includes tens of thousands of clones, about 85% of them detected once, and 0.95% to 1.3% sits in the top ten. Sequenced material: CD4+ or CD8+ T cells sorted from blood, taken in a trial of the OX40 agonist ivuxolimab. The receptors originated from an adult with an advanced solid tumor such as melanoma, head and neck, liver or kidney cancer.

The chain has TRBV28 and TRBJ1-2, with D uncertain. There are 12 residues in the CDR3. Between the trimmed V and J ends, which lost 6 bases and 5 bases, there was a span of 10 bases. Germline CDR1 MDHEN, CDR2 SYDVKM. CDR3 region: CASSFDTYGYTF. Here the CDR3 DNA reads TGTGCCAGCAGCTTTGATACTTATGGCTACACCTTC.

The V and J genes are TRBV11-2 and TRBJ2-1; no clear D gene. Per germline, CDR1 SGHAT and CDR2 FQNNGV. V lost 0 bases, J lost 4 bases, and 7 bases lay in between. This CDR3 spans 14 amino acids. CDR3 in amino acids: CASSLDPGYNEQFF. The CDR3 DNA is TGTGCCAGCAGCTTAGATCCCGGGTACAATGAGCAGTTCTTC.